The sample holds a few counts of the clone carrying this TCR beta chain. TCRdb keeps only in-frame clones here, not all; method: immunoSEQ multiplex PCR. Found here are around 230,000 clones, about 80% of them singletons; the top ten hold over 14%. Recovered status in Cohort 3 required two negative PCRs, clearance, or symptom resolution. The data are from a study of blood T cell repertoires in COVID-19. Trimming shortened V by 3 bases and J by 0 bases, and 17 bases separated the two germline ends. CDR3 length equals 17 residues. Germline CDR1 and CDR2: LNHNV and YYDKDF (reference sequence). This receptor was obtained from a man in his forties who had recovered from COVID-19. The material sequenced was PBMCs or T cells enriched from blood (not recorded which). V and J are TRBV15 and TRBJ1-2; TRBD1 might be the D (6 bases). The CDR3 DNA reads TGTGCCACCAGCAGGGACAGTTCCCTCCCCGCTAACTATGGCTACACCTTC. It translates to CATSRDSSLPANYGYTF.